The rows below give T cell receptor beta chains drawn from one sample of a study of PD-L1 blockade in urothelial cancer. TCRdb keeps only in-frame clones here, not all; method: immunoSEQ multiplex PCR. The table lists around 100,000 clones, 75% to 95% of them singletons. This specimen consisted of PBMCs, obtained around atezolizumab (anti-PD-L1) treatment. Receptor source: a man between 60 and 75 years old with urothelial cancer. Both conserved end residues are part of each CDR3. Fields, in order: D gene, J gene, V gene, clone size, CDR3 DNA, CDR3 protein. D genes are given only for firm matches. Rows give clone size only sometimes, using once, few, many, or a class for an expanded clone.

d_call: NA; j_call: TRBJ2-7; v_call: TRBV7-3; clone_size: NA; cdr3_nt: TGTGCCAGCAGTTTAGACTTTGCCTACGAGCAGTACTTC; cdr3_aa: CASSLDFAYEQYF
d_call: NA; j_call: TRBJ2-1; v_call: TRBV9; clone_size: NA; cdr3_nt: TGTGCCAGCAGCCCAGAGGGTCGGGGTTCCTACAATGAGCAGTTCTTC; cdr3_aa: CASSPEGRGSYNEQFF
d_call: TRBD2; j_call: TRBJ2-5; v_call: TRBV7-6; clone_size: NA; cdr3_nt: TGTGCCAGCAGTCGTTTTAGCGGGGGGGCCCAAGAGACCCAGTACTTC; cdr3_aa: CASSRFSGGAQETQYF
d_call: NA; j_call: TRBJ2-3; v_call: TRBV2; clone_size: NA; cdr3_nt: TGTGCCAGCAGTCGGACGGTTACTAGTATAGTTGGGTTGGGCACAGATACGCAGTATTTT; cdr3_aa: CASSRTVTSIVGLGTDTQYF
d_call: TRBD2; j_call: TRBJ2-1; v_call: TRBV19; clone_size: NA; cdr3_nt: TGTGCCAGTAGTGCCTTTCTAGCGGGGGGTTACAATGAGCAGTTCTTC; cdr3_aa: CASSAFLAGGYNEQFF
d_call: NA; j_call: TRBJ2-7; v_call: TRBV7-2; clone_size: NA; cdr3_nt: TGTGCCAGCAGCTTAGGGGCCAGCCCCTCGGCGCAGTACTTC; cdr3_aa: CASSLGASPSAQYF
d_call: NA; j_call: TRBJ1-2; v_call: TRBV28; clone_size: once; cdr3_nt: TGTGCCAGCAGTCACCTCGGGGGGGGAGACTATGGCTACACCTTC; cdr3_aa: CASSHLGGGDYGYTF
d_call: TRBD1; j_call: TRBJ1-3; v_call: TRBV6-5; clone_size: NA; cdr3_nt: TGTGCCAGCAGTTGGGGACAGAGAGGAAACACCATATATTTT; cdr3_aa: CASSWGQRGNTIYF
d_call: TRBD1; j_call: TRBJ2-5; v_call: TRBV7-2; clone_size: NA; cdr3_nt: TGTGCCAGCAGCCCGGACAGGGCCTTGGAGACCCAGTACTTC; cdr3_aa: CASSPDRALETQYF
d_call: NA; j_call: TRBJ1-1; v_call: TRBV18; clone_size: NA; cdr3_nt: TGTGCCAGCTCACCGAGGGCAGACACTGAAGCTTTCTTT; cdr3_aa: CASSPRADTEAFF
d_call: TRBD2; j_call: TRBJ2-5; v_call: TRBV4-3; clone_size: once; cdr3_nt: TGCGCCAGCAGCCAAGATATTCGGGAACTAGCGGGAGGAGAGACCCAGTACTTC; cdr3_aa: CASSQDIRELAGGETQYF
d_call: TRBD2; j_call: TRBJ2-2; v_call: TRBV6-5; clone_size: NA; cdr3_nt: TGTGCCAGCGGGACTAGCGGGGGCGCCGGGGAGCTGTTTTTT; cdr3_aa: CASGTSGGAGELFF
d_call: NA; j_call: TRBJ1-3; v_call: TRBV28; clone_size: NA; cdr3_nt: TGTGCCAGCAGTTTATCTCCCAGCTCTGGAAACACCATATATTTT; cdr3_aa: CASSLSPSSGNTIYF
d_call: NA; j_call: TRBJ1-1; v_call: TRBV27; clone_size: once; cdr3_nt: TGTGCCAGCAGTTTAGACAGGATGAACACTGAAGCTTTCTTT; cdr3_aa: CASSLDRMNTEAFF
d_call: TRBD1; j_call: TRBJ2-3; v_call: TRBV11-2; clone_size: NA; cdr3_nt: TGTGCCAGCAGGACCGGGACAGGGATCACAGATACGCAGTATTTT; cdr3_aa: CASRTGTGITDTQYF
d_call: TRBD1; j_call: TRBJ1-4; v_call: TRBV4-2; clone_size: NA; cdr3_nt: TGTGCCAGCAGCCAACAGGGACAGGCTAATGAAAAACTGTTTTTT; cdr3_aa: CASSQQGQANEKLFF
d_call: NA; j_call: TRBJ1-6; v_call: TRBV5-1; clone_size: NA; cdr3_nt: TGCGCCAGCAGCTTGACAGGGAAGAATTCACCCCTCCACTTT; cdr3_aa: CASSLTGKNSPLHF
d_call: NA; j_call: TRBJ2-7; v_call: TRBV4-2; clone_size: NA; cdr3_nt: TGTGCCAGCAGCCAAGAAGGAGGGGCGTCCTACGAGCAGTACTTC; cdr3_aa: CASSQEGGASYEQYF